The T cell receptor beta chain described here comes from a study of a mutant IDH1 vaccine in newly diagnosed glioma. Noted time point: baseline, week 1 (first vaccination visit). Sample treatment: pre-vaccination baseline after standard-of-care therapy. The CDR3 runs to 15 residues. The V gene's germline CDR1 is LNHDA and CDR2 SQIVND (reference sequence). Trimming took 4 bases from V and 4 from J, leaving 16 bases between them. Clones were read by immunoSEQ multiplex PCR, and TCRdb kept only the in-frame ones, dropping some. The data show about 38,000 clones, approximately 78% seen once. The specimen was PBMCs, collected from a glioma patient treated with radiotherapy, temozolomide or both. The source is a man in his forties with glioma. Some clones in this sample may be carry-over from other donors' samples. The chain uses TRBV19 and TRBJ1-2, with D perhaps TRBD1 (6 bases). DNA for the CDR3: TGTGCCAGTAGTACGTCGACAGGTGAACCCTATGGCTACACCTTC. This gives the protein CASSTSTGEPYGYTF.